This TCR beta chain was recovered during a study of blood T cell repertoires in COVID-19. Ages ranged from roughly 18 to 95 years, with residence in 24 US areas. Using immunoSEQ multiplex PCR, the repertoire was profiled, and TCRdb retains in-frame clones only, with some absent. The table shows about 350,000 clones, with about 90% occurring only once. The ends lost 5 bases at V and 3 bases at J; junction bases unmatched: 3. Germline assignment: CDR1 LGHDT and CDR2 YNNKEL (reference sequence). This CDR3 contains 15 residues. The material sequenced was PBMCs or T cells enriched from blood (not recorded which). The chain employs TRBV3-1 (or the pseudogene TRBV3-2) and TRBJ2-7, with 14 bases aligning to TRBD2. This clonotype was sampled from a woman aged 30 to 39 who had been exposed to COVID-19. The DNA of the CDR3 is TGTGCCAGCAGCACCGGACTAGCGGGAGGCTACGAGCAGTACTTC. Its translation is CASSTGLAGGYEQYF.